This TCR beta chain was identified in a study of blood T cells in healthy people across ages. Trimming left V 0 bases short and J 11 bases short, with 10 bases between. Germline-derived CDR1 and CDR2 are SGHTA and FQGNSA. This CDR3 is 12 amino acids long. This clonotype has just a few counts. The authors ran a second PCR of 7 to 11 cycles using a sample-barcoded 5' primer and a J-beta primer mix. From the 5' RACE reads, TCRdb called clonotypes with MiXCR, one entry per CDR3 protein. The sample lists about 970,000 distinct CDR3 sequences, about 51% seen once, with 20% to 25% in the top ten. This clonotype originated in a woman aged 55 to 70 in good health. The specimen was blood. The chain couples TRBV7-2 to TRBJ2-5, with D uncertain. The CDR3 reads CASSLAAAAQYF. CDR3 sequence (DNA): TGTGCCAGCAGCTTAGCTGCTGCGGCGCAGTACTTC.